The entry below gives a single TCR beta chain sequence along with its context. Its specificity is not known. This specimen belongs to a study of cytomegalovirus exposure and HLA in healthy donors. Study-wide results and caveats: Overall, 164 TCR beta chains were annotated as cytomegalovirus-associated. Accounts indicate the classifier identified cytomegalovirus status with strong specificity and sensitivity. Specificity of a few CMV-associated chains for CMV antigens was verified in vitro. Most TCR sequences were rare, but some public TCRs occurred in many donors.

The table came from immunoSEQ multiplex PCR; TCRdb's copy has only in-frame clones and leaves some out. The repertoire has some 79,000 clones, over 90% of them found once; the top ten carry roughly 3.2%. Sequencing was performed on PBMCs. The receptor comes from a woman between 18 and 29 years old in good health and CMV-seropositive.

The DNA for the CDR3 is TGTGCCAGCAGCCACCGGGACACTGAAGCTTTCTTT. This encodes CASSHRDTEAFF. J is TRBJ1-1 and V is TRBV7-9, with D hard to call. Germline V gene data show CDR1 as SEHNR and CDR2 as FQNEAQ (reference sequence). V lost 5 bases and J lost 3, with 7 bases in between. CDR3 length: 12 amino acids.